The 14 T cell receptor beta chains below come from one sample, sequenced in a study of T cells in Graves' hyperthyroidism and ophthalmopathy. The investigators amplified TCR beta CDR3 regions from RNA transcripts. The HTBI primer set was used in a first-round RT-PCR of the TCR CDR3. TCRdb redid the calling of the multiplex PCR reads with MiXCR, one entry per CDR3 protein. The profile shows roughly 500,000 distinct CDR3 sequences, 40% to 55% of them singletons. The source material was peripheral blood or thyroid tissue (not recorded which). The receptors here all came from an adult woman with Graves' disease, either hyperthyroidism or ophthalmopathy (not recorded which).

This clonotype was found many times. This rearrangement joins TRBV20-1 to TRBJ1-2; possibly TRBD1 for D (5 bases). Germline V lookup: CDR1 DFQATT, CDR2 SNEGSKA (reference sequence). V lost 8 bases and J lost 2, with 12 bases in between. The length of the CDR3 is 12 residues. CDR3 nucleotide sequence: TGCAGTACACAGCGGGGGAACTATGGCTACACCTTC. Its translation: CSTQRGNYGYTF.

This clonotype has ten or more counts. CDR3 in DNA: TGTGCCAGTAGTTGGGGGGGGATTAGCAATCAGCCCCAGCATTTT. This codes for CASSWGGISNQPQHF. The rearrangement joins TRBV19 to TRBJ1-5, with a possible D match to TRBD1 (5 bases). The V gene lost 5 bases and the J gene lost 0 bases, with 11 bases spanning the gap. The CDR3 extends over 15 amino acids. CDR1 LNHDA and CDR2 SQIVND come from the germline V gene (reference sequence). The complete variable domain, with remaining parts taken from reference TRBV19 and TRBJ1-5, reads DGGITQSPKYLFRKEGQNVTLSCEQNLNHDAMYWYRQDPGQGLRLIYYSQIVNDFQKGDIAEGYSVSREKKESFPLTVTSAQKNPTAFYLCASSWGGISNQPQHFGDGTRLSIL.

The table lists this clonotype with many counts. The gene calls are TRBV7-2 and TRBJ2-7; D is perhaps TRBD1 or TRBD2 (5 bases each). Trimming took 6 bases from V and 0 from J, leaving 15 bases between them. Germline V gene sequence: CDR1 SGHTA, CDR2 FQGNSA. The CDR3 extends over 15 amino acids. The CDR3 is CASRPGPRRSYEQYF. CDR3 nucleotides: TGTGCCAGCAGACCGGGACCCCGCCGCTCCTACGAGCAGTACTTC.

Ten or more counts support this clonotype. The chain's CDR3 is CASSRDQREGLGETQYF. The CDR3 DNA follows: TGTGCCAGCAGCCGCGACCAGCGGGAGGGCCTGGGGGAGACCCAGTACTTC. This chain joins TRBV7-9 and TRBJ2-5; 10 positions agree with TRBD2. J lost 5 bases, V lost 5 bases, and 14 bases had no gene match. Germline CDR1 reads SEHNR; CDR2 reads FQNEAQ (reference sequence). CDR3 size: 17 residues.

The chain links TRBV10-3 to TRBJ2-7, with D maybe TRBD1 (6 bases). The CDR3 sequence is 13 residues long. Germline assignment: CDR1 ENHRY and CDR2 SYGVKD. With 4 bases removed from V and 5 bases from J, the gap between germline ends came to 12 bases. The CDR3 DNA reads as TGTGCCATCAGTGGTGGACAGAATAACGAGCAGTACTTC. Amino acids: CAISGGQNNEQYF.

This clonotype was recorded at least ten times. V is TRBV9 and J is TRBJ1-6; D not resolved. The CDR3 runs 15 residues. Between the trimmed V and J ends, which lost 0 bases and 7 bases, there was a span of 11 bases. Germline assignment: CDR1 SGDLS and CDR2 YYNGEE. This CDR3 is CASSVAGTLNSPLHF. CDR3 coding DNA: TGTGCCAGCAGCGTAGCTGGTACCTTAAATTCACCCCTCCACTTT.

This clonotype showed up just a few times. A read error may be the cause here, since a much bigger clone is one base away. The chain couples TRBV7-9 to TRBJ2-7; D not resolved. Germline assignment: CDR1 SEHNR and CDR2 FQNEAQ (reference sequence). The CDR3 length is 12 residues. V was trimmed by 2 bases and J by 3 bases, leaving 5 bases between them. In nucleotides, the CDR3 is TGTGCCAGCAGCTTAAACGGCTACGAGCAGTACTTC. Translation gives CASSLNGYEQYF.

The chain employs TRBV5-1 and TRBJ1-1; D remains ambiguous. The CDR3 runs 14 residues. Trimming shortened V by 3 bases and J by 1 base, and 10 bases separated the two germline ends. In germline, CDR1 is SGHRS, CDR2 YFSETQ. CDR3 loop: CASSSLPPNTEAFF. CDR3 sequence (DNA): TGCGCCAGCAGCTCTCTCCCCCCGAACACTGAAGCTTTCTTT. Based on the CDR3 plus reference TRBV5-1 and TRBJ1-1, the full variable domain is KAGVTQTPRYLIKTRGQQVTLSCSPISGHRSVSWYQQTPGQGLQFLFEYFSETQRNKGNFPGRFSGRQFSNSRSEMNVSTLELGDSALYLCASSSLPPNTEAFFGQGTRLTVV.

The sample holds one count of this clonotype. The CDR3 loop reads CASSVGQRGTEAFF. DNA of the CDR3: TGTGCCAGCAGCGTAGGGCAGAGAGGCACTGAAGCTTTCTTT. The chain carries TRBV9 and TRBJ1-1; D gene unclear. V was trimmed by 0 bases and J by 4 bases, leaving 10 bases between them. Looked up from germline, CDR1 is SGDLS and CDR2 is YYNGEE. This CDR3 spans 14 amino acids.

This clonotype was seen more than once but under ten times. V and J are TRBV24-1 and TRBJ2-7; 8 nucleotides match TRBD2. CDR1 KGHDR and CDR2 SFDVKD come from the germline V gene. The CDR3 length is 14 residues. V shed 9 bases and J 5 bases; nucleotides not matched to a gene: 11. CDR3 sequence reads: CATSGGTLRDEQYF. The CDR3 region has the DNA TGTGCCACCTCGGGAGGGACTTTGAGGGACGAGCAGTACTTC.

CDR3 nucleotides: TGCAGCGTTGAAGGGGGGAAAGGCTACGAGCAGTACTTC. Its protein product is CSVEGGKGYEQYF. The chain joins TRBV29-1 to TRBJ2-7; perhaps D is TRBD1 or TRBD2 (5 bases each). Germline values: CDR1 SQVTM, CDR2 ANQGSEA. Trimming took off 1 base at V and 3 bases at J, with 10 bases between the two ends. The CDR3 length is 13 residues.

This clonotype was observed once. CDR3 bases: TGTGCCAGCTCCGCTGACCGGTCGACGCAGTATTTT. It codes for CASSADRSTQYF. This chain connects TRBV19 to TRBJ2-3; D call uncertain. The V gene's germline CDR1 is LNHDA and CDR2 SQIVND (reference sequence). V lost 9 bases, J lost 9 bases, and 16 bases lay in between. The CDR3 spans 12 residues.

V is TRBV7-2 and J is TRBJ1-2; tentative D call: TRBD1 (6 bases). The V end was cut by 3 bases, the J end by 0 bases, with 14 bases between. This CDR3 is 16 amino acids long. CDR1 is SGHTA, CDR2 FQGNSA, per germline. The CDR3 nucleotides are TGTGCCAGCAGCTTTGGGGGCCGAGCAACTAACTATGGCTACACCTTC. It yields the protein CASSFGGRATNYGYTF.

This clonotype was observed a few times. A clone one base away is much larger, so this may be a read error. The CDR3 nucleotides read TGTGCCAGCAGCCGCCGCACTGAAGCTTTCTTT. This sequence encodes CASSRRTEAFF. The chain employs TRBV6-1 and TRBJ1-1; D not resolved. Germline V lookup: CDR1 MNHNS, CDR2 SASEGT. The CDR3 has 11 amino acids. Trimming took off 6 bases at V and 4 bases at J, with 6 bases between the two ends.